These 4 T cell receptor beta chains were sequenced from one sample in a study of blood T cell repertoires in COVID-19. The method was immunoSEQ multiplex PCR; TCRdb's version includes in-frame clones alone and lacks a portion of them. The repertoire includes roughly 300,000 clones, approximately 87% of them detected once, and about an eighth sits in the top ten. Sequencing input: peripheral blood. Source of these receptors: a woman aged 25 to 39 with COVID-19, enrolled during active disease.

The V gene is TRBV6-5, the J gene TRBJ2-3; the D gene is possibly TRBD1 (5 bases). V was pared by 3 bases and J by 3 bases, with 13 bases between. CDR3 length: 15 amino acids. In germline, CDR1 is MNHEY, CDR2 SVGAGI. The CDR3 spells CASSYFQGMTDTQYF. Here the CDR3 DNA reads TGTGCCAGCAGTTATTTTCAGGGAATGACAGATACGCAGTATTTT.

V and J are TRBV19 and TRBJ1-2; D is unresolved. V lost 7 bases and J 4 bases, leaving 19 bases between the germline ends. The CDR3 has 15 amino acids. CDR1 LNHDA and CDR2 SQIVND come from the germline V gene (reference sequence). The CDR3: CASTSKGGDGYGYTF. CDR3 bases: TGTGCCAGTACCTCTAAAGGCGGAGACGGCTATGGCTACACCTTC.

The chain joins TRBV28 to TRBJ2-7; 7 nucleotides align to TRBD2. The CDR3 length is 12 residues. Germline assignment: CDR1 MDHEN and CDR2 SYDVKM. Trimming cost V 6 bases and J 3 bases; bases outside gene matches: 2. The CDR3 bases are TGTGCCAGCAGCCCGGGGGGCTACGAGCAGTACTTC. This sequence encodes CASSPGGYEQYF.

The V gene is TRBV19, the J gene TRBJ2-7, with 9 nucleotides matching TRBD1. The CDR3 runs 16 residues. J lost 4 bases, V lost 5 bases, and 12 bases had no gene match. The germline gives CDR1 LNHDA, CDR2 SQIVND (reference sequence). This CDR3 is CASSVYWTGDSYEQYF. The CDR3 nucleotides are TGTGCCAGTAGTGTTTACTGGACAGGGGATTCATACGAGCAGTACTTC.